Presented here are 13 T cell receptor beta chains from one specimen sequenced in a study of blood T cell repertoires in COVID-19. Repertoires were generated with immunoSEQ multiplex PCR, while TCRdb's copy carries only in-frame clones and drops some. The data hold over 150,000 clones, with roughly 85% observed a single time. Input material: peripheral blood. The receptor set was obtained from a woman aged 55-69 years with COVID-19, enrolled during active disease.

The chain is built from TRBV1 and TRBJ2-1; whether TRBD2, the table's D call, matches the DNA was not checked. TRBV1 is described as a pseudogene. The CDR3 is made up of 18 amino acids. The CDR3 DNA follows: TGCACCAGCAGCCAAGATGGAGGGAGGGCCCTCAGGTACAATGAGCAGTTCTTC. As protein: CTSSQDGGRALRYNEQFF.

The chain recombines TRBV19 with TRBJ1-2; 7 nucleotides match TRBD1. Trimming removed 1 base from V and 6 bases from J; junction bases left unmatched: 8. The V gene's germline CDR1 is LNHDA and CDR2 SQIVND (reference sequence). The CDR3 loop spans 15 amino acids. CDR3: CASSIVEGAINGYTF. The CDR3 nucleotides are TGTGCCAGTAGTATAGTCGAGGGGGCCATCAATGGCTACACCTTC.

This chain uses TRBV6-4 with TRBJ2-1; 12 bases line up with TRBD2. Unmatched junction bases numbered 4, after V lost 2 bases and J lost 5 bases. Germline CDR1 is MRHNA and CDR2 is SNTAGT. There are 16 residues in the CDR3. The CDR3 nucleotides read TGTGCCAGCAGTGACGCCCTAGCGGGAGGGAACAATGAGCAGTTCTTC. Its translation: CASSDALAGGNNEQFF.

The chain uses TRBV19 and TRBJ2-5; 7 bases line up with TRBD1. After removal of 3 bases from V and 4 bases from J, the junction contained 2 bases not matched to a gene. Germline lookup yields CDR1 LNHDA and CDR2 SQIVND (reference sequence). This CDR3 contains 13 residues. The CDR3 bases are TGTGCCAGTAGTATCAGGGGGAGAGAGACCCAGTACTTC. The encoded protein is CASSIRGRETQYF.

J is TRBJ1-1 and V is TRBV5-1, with D unresolved. The V end was cut by 0 bases, the J end by 1 base, with 13 bases between. Germline assignment: CDR1 SGHRS and CDR2 YFSETQ. The CDR3 length is 16 residues. CDR3 DNA sequence: TGCGCCAGCAGCTTGGTATCTGGGCCGGCGAACACTGAAGCTTTCTTT. Protein: CASSLVSGPANTEAFF.

The V and J genes are TRBV29-1 and TRBJ2-1, with 16 bases aligning to TRBD2. The CDR3 consists of 15 residues. Germline CDR1 SQVTM, CDR2 ANQGSEA. Unmatched junction bases numbered 4, after V lost 6 bases and J lost 5 bases. The CDR3 nucleotides read TGCAGCGTGGGACTAGCGGGAGGGCCCCACAATGAGCAGTTCTTC. The encoded protein is CSVGLAGGPHNEQFF.

The chain links TRBV6-5 to TRBJ2-2; a possible D gene is TRBD1 (5 bases). Trimming cost V 7 bases and J 1 base, with 10 bases left between them. The CDR3 covers 14 residues. From germline, CDR1 is MNHEY and CDR2 SVGAGI. The CDR3 spells CASNSRGNTGELFF. DNA of the CDR3: TGTGCCAGCAACTCAAGGGGGAACACCGGGGAGCTGTTTTTT.

This rearrangement joins TRBV7-2 to TRBJ1-6, with D maybe TRBD1 (5 bases). CDR1 and CDR2 from the germline V gene are SGHTA and FQGNSA. The V gene lost 3 bases and the J gene lost 2 bases, with 11 bases spanning the gap. This CDR3 contains 16 residues. The CDR3 coding sequence is TGTGCCAGCAGCTTTGGGCAGGGCGCCTATAATTCACCCCTCCACTTT. Translated, it gives CASSFGQGAYNSPLHF.

The chain carries TRBV7-3 and TRBJ1-2; 7 nucleotides match TRBD1. The V gene end was trimmed by 3 bases and the J gene end by 7 bases; junction bases not matched to a gene: 5. Germline CDR1 SGHTA, CDR2 FQGTGA. The CDR3 covers 13 residues. The CDR3 nucleotides read TGTGCCAGCAGCTTCCAGGGGGGAAGTGGCTACACCTTC. Residues: CASSFQGGSGYTF.

The rearrangement links TRBV5-1 to TRBJ2-5; 9 bases are shared with TRBD2. V gave up 0 bases and J gave up 3 bases; unmatched junction bases: 9. Germline V gene lookup returns CDR1 SGHRS and CDR2 YFSETQ. The CDR3 runs 17 residues. CDR3 DNA sequence: TGCGCCAGCAGCTTGGCCATGTTTCTAGCGGGAAAAGAGACCCAGTACTTC. The encoded protein is CASSLAMFLAGKETQYF.

The V and J genes are TRBV29-1 and TRBJ1-1; D not certain. This CDR3 is built from 15 residues. Germline lookup yields CDR1 SQVTM and CDR2 ANQGSEA. Between the trimmed V and J ends, which lost 1 base and 0 bases, there was a span of 12 bases. CDR3 sequence reads: CSVEGAGGLNTEAFF. The CDR3 DNA is TGCAGCGTTGAAGGGGCAGGAGGGTTGAACACTGAAGCTTTCTTT.

V usage is TRBV11-2 and J usage is TRBJ2-3; 13 bases align to TRBD2. With 6 bases clipped from V and 3 bases from J, the junction kept 3 bases outside the gene matches. The CDR3 runs to 15 residues. Germline V lookup: CDR1 SGHAT, CDR2 FQNNGV. CDR3 bases: TGTGCCAGCAGTCGGACTAGCGGGAGTACAGATACGCAGTATTTT. It translates to CASSRTSGSTDTQYF.

This chain uses TRBV27 with TRBJ2-7; D ambiguous. The CDR3 extends over 14 amino acids. Germline CDR1 MNHEY, CDR2 SMNVEV (reference sequence). The CDR3 is CASRGAGGSYEQYF. The CDR3 DNA is TGTGCTTCGCGCGGTGCCGGCGGTTCCTACGAGCAGTACTTC.